The TCR beta chain under discussion was sequenced for a study of blood T cells in healthy people across ages. Trimming removed 2 bases at V and 4 bases at J, with 8 bases between. The CDR3 extends over 13 amino acids. A second about 7 to 11 cycle PCR used barcoded and J-beta primers. TCRdb passed the 5' RACE reads through MiXCR, listing each CDR3 protein once. Among roughly 1.9 million distinct CDR3 sequences, about two fifths were seen once, and the ten largest hold 23%. Total RNA, at least 6 micrograms per sample, came from PBMCs. Sequencing used blood. The chain combines TRBV12-3 or TRBV12-4 with TRBJ1-1; no definite D call. The sequence came from a human donor in good health. In DNA, the CDR3 is TGTGCCAGCAGTTTATACCAGAGCACTGAAGCTTTCTTT. This gives the protein CASSLYQSTEAFF.